This T cell receptor (beta chain) was identified during a study of cytomegalovirus exposure and HLA in healthy donors. Study background: An early release of data contained approximately 80 million unique TCRs, which came from HLA-typed donors. Broader study findings: Earlier analysis found most TCR beta V segments productive about 87% or about 30% of the time. A few chains tied to CMV proved CMV antigen-specific in vitro.

A note on this clone: Its antigen is still unknown.

This CDR3 has 14 amino acids. V was cut by 0 bases and J by 4 bases, with 9 bases left in between. Germline loops: CDR1 LNHDA, CDR2 SQIVND (reference sequence). PCR used 60 Vbeta primers and 13 Jbeta primers. Assay used: immunoSEQ multiplex PCR; TCRdb lists only in-frame clones, some missing. This table holds approximately 100,000 clones, about 75% found once. Input material: PBMCs. The chain is built from TRBV19 and TRBJ1-1; possible D gene TRBD1, 6 bases. The sequence derives from a woman between 40 and 50 years old in good health and CMV-seropositive. The CDR3 DNA is TGTGCCAGTAGTATAGAGGGCAGGGGCACTGAAGCTTTCTTT. Translating it yields CASSIEGRGTEAFF.